This TCR beta chain was identified during a study of vaccination and CD4 T cells after COVID-19. Study overall: The peptides that stimulated the cells were overlapping spike peptides from SARS-CoV-2, HCoV-NL63, HCoV-OC43 and HCoV-229E. No peptide, an HIV-1 Nef pool, or a CEFX pool was what each control culture received.

Study-level points and caveats: In convalescent patients, 304 of 307 vaccine-specific clones were mono-reactive for SARS-CoV-2 spike.

The sample's time point: late sampling 161 to 241 days after vaccination in a few convalescent patients. Treatment meaning: approximately 9-day PBMC culture with coronavirus spike peptide pools or control peptides (ViraFEST assay). Turning to this clonotype: Its matching antigen is unknown.

The CDR3 consists of 12 residues. Germline V gene data show CDR1 as SGHTA and CDR2 as FQGNSA. V was pared by 0 bases and J by 6 bases, with 5 bases between. CD4+ T cells that had been cultured provided DNA sequenced with the Oncomine TCR Beta short-read assay. TCRdb analysed the PCR reads with MiXCR anew, one entry per CDR3 protein. The sample records approximately 23,000 distinct CDR3 sequences, under 40% being singletons. The genes are TRBV7-2 and TRBJ1-1; D remains unclear. The sequenced sample was CD4+ T cells from blood, cultured in vitro, obtained about 7 months after SARS-CoV-2 vaccination. The clonotype originates from a human donor who had recovered from COVID-19. The DNA of the CDR3 is TGTGCCAGCAGCTTAGCCGGTTCTGAAGCTTTCTTT. Translating gives CASSLAGSEAFF.